The next 13 T cell receptor beta chains were all read from a single sample in a study of blood T cell repertoires in COVID-19. Method: immunoSEQ multiplex PCR; TCRdb's copy keeps in-frame clones and lacks some. The table lists some 83,000 clones, about four fifths of them singletons. Sequencing input: peripheral blood. The receptor set was obtained from an elderly man with acute or convalescent COVID-19.

The chain combines TRBV9 with TRBJ1-3; D is undetermined. Trimming removed 0 bases at V and 0 bases at J, with 10 bases between. Germline V CDR1 and CDR2: SGDLS, YYNGEE. The CDR3 contains 16 residues. The CDR3 is CASSVDPGSSGNTIYF. The CDR3 DNA reads as TGTGCCAGCAGCGTAGACCCAGGTTCCTCTGGAAACACCATATATTTT.

The rearrangement joins TRBV14 to TRBJ2-1, with D maybe TRBD2 (5 bases). This CDR3 region has 16 residues. Germline V CDR1 and CDR2: SGHDN, FVKESK. Trimming left V 2 bases short and J 0 bases short, with 11 bases between. CDR3 sequence: CASSQYSGISYNEQFF. DNA of the CDR3: TGTGCCAGCAGCCAATATTCCGGGATCTCCTACAATGAGCAGTTCTTC.

This clone was picked up one time. The rearrangement uses TRBV19 and TRBJ1-5, with a weak D call TRBD1 (5 bases). Trimming took off 5 bases at V and 5 bases at J, with 16 bases between the two ends. The CDR3 is made up of 15 amino acids. Germline V gives CDR1 LNHDA, CDR2 SQIVND (reference sequence). The DNA for the CDR3 is TGTGCCAGTAGTCTGGGGGGAGGAAATTATCAGCCCCAGCATTTT. Translation gives CASSLGGGNYQPQHF.

The chain couples TRBV6-5 to TRBJ1-3; no firm D call. Per germline, CDR1 MNHEY and CDR2 SVGAGI. CDR3 length: 13 residues. Between the trimmed V and J ends, which lost 8 bases and 0 bases, there was a span of 8 bases. The CDR3 reads CASWAFSGNTIYF. The CDR3 DNA reads TGTGCCAGCTGGGCCTTCTCTGGAAACACCATATATTTT.

V is TRBV7-2 and J is TRBJ2-5; the match to TRBD1 covers 12 bases. This CDR3 comprises 15 residues. Germline-derived CDR1 and CDR2 are SGHTA and FQGNSA. V lost 5 bases to trimming and J lost 5 bases; unmatched junction nucleotides: 6. The CDR3 DNA follows: TGTGCCAGCAGCCAAGGGGACAGGGGGCTGGAGACCCAGTACTTC. Encoded protein: CASSQGDRGLETQYF.

The CDR3 DNA reads as TGTGCCAGTAGTAGGACAGGGGGCGGCTACGAGCAGTACTTC. Translating gives CASSRTGGGYEQYF. This chain connects TRBV19 to TRBJ2-7; the match to TRBD1 covers 11 bases. V gave up 4 bases and J gave up 3 bases; unmatched junction bases: 2. Per the germline V gene, CDR1 is LNHDA and CDR2 is SQIVND (reference sequence). This CDR3 comprises 14 residues.

This clone was seen a single time. This chain joins TRBV3-1 (or the pseudogene TRBV3-2) and TRBJ1-1, with 7 bases aligning to TRBD1. V trimming: 2 bases; J trimming: 0 bases; junction bases outside the gene matches: 3. This CDR3 is built from 15 residues. CDR1 is LGHDT and CDR2 is YNNKEL in the germline V gene (reference sequence). CDR3 nucleotide sequence: TGTGCCAGCAGCCAATTGACAGGGATGAACACTGAAGCTTTCTTT. Translating it yields CASSQLTGMNTEAFF.

V gene TRBV24-1 combines with J gene TRBJ2-7; D perhaps matches TRBD2 (7 bases). The CDR3 runs to 16 residues. V was clipped by 0 bases and J by 2 bases, with 13 bases between them. Germline CDR1 is KGHDR and CDR2 is SFDVKD. The CDR3 region is CATSDLVGGRPYEQYF. The DNA for the CDR3 is TGTGCCACCAGTGATTTGGTGGGGGGGCGCCCCTACGAGCAGTACTTC.

The chain joins TRBV28 to TRBJ1-6; the match to TRBD1 covers 8 bases. The CDR3 is 15 amino acids. Germline V CDR1 and CDR2: MDHEN, SYDVKM. The trim removed 3 bases at V and 6 bases at J, leaving 4 bases unmatched. CDR3 sequence: CASSFLQGANSPLHF. The DNA for the CDR3 is TGTGCCAGCAGTTTTTTGCAGGGGGCTAATTCACCCCTCCACTTT.

This chain joins TRBV10-3 and TRBJ1-2; D might be TRBD1 (5 bases). The CDR3 is 14 amino acids. Germline values: CDR1 ENHRY, CDR2 SYGVKD. Trimming left V 0 bases short and J 6 bases short, with 11 bases between. CDR3 region: CAISESQGGDGYTF. DNA of the CDR3: TGTGCCATCAGTGAGTCTCAGGGAGGCGATGGCTACACCTTC.

This chain connects TRBV10-1 to TRBJ1-1, with D tentatively TRBD1 (5 bases). Germline-derived CDR1 and CDR2 are WNHNN and SYGVQD (reference sequence). The CDR3 consists of 13 residues. Trimming shortened V by 6 bases and J by 4 bases, and 12 bases separated the two germline ends. The CDR3 here is CASRGPGGTEAFF. The CDR3 DNA reads as TGCGCCAGCAGGGGACCCGGGGGCACTGAAGCTTTCTTT.

This clone has a handful of counts. The chain recombines TRBV29-1 with TRBJ2-3, with a tentative D call TRBD1 (6 bases). The germline V gene encodes CDR1 SQVTM and CDR2 ANQGSEA. This CDR3 spans 14 amino acids. V lost 4 bases to trimming and J lost 3 bases, with 14 bases between them. The CDR3 nucleotides are TGCAGCGTTGTTGGCTCAGGGGCGACAGATACGCAGTATTTT. It specifies CSVVGSGATDTQYF.

This clone was picked up one time. CDR3 sequence reads: CASSSQGDTEAFF. In nucleotides, the CDR3 is TGTGCCAGCAGTTCACAGGGTGACACTGAAGCTTTCTTT. The genes are TRBV6-6 and TRBJ1-1; D is possibly TRBD1 (6 bases). The germline gives CDR1 MNHNY, CDR2 SVGAGI (reference sequence). V was clipped by 4 bases and J by 3 bases, with 9 bases between them. This CDR3 is built from 13 residues.